The 2 T cell receptor beta chains below were found in one sample sequenced in a study of OX40 agonist ivuxolimab in advanced cancers. Method: immunoSEQ multiplex PCR; TCRdb's copy keeps in-frame clones and lacks some. The data hold some 27,000 clones, with roughly 85% observed a single time. Sequencing used CD4+ or CD8+ T cells sorted from blood, obtained in a trial of the OX40 agonist ivuxolimab. Every receptor here comes from an adult with an advanced solid tumor such as melanoma, head and neck, liver or kidney cancer.

V is TRBV9 and J is TRBJ2-3; 8 nucleotides agree with TRBD2. Germline V lookup: CDR1 SGDLS, CDR2 YYNGEE. The CDR3 contains 16 residues. V lost 1 base, J lost 1 base, and 5 bases stayed unmatched. The chain's CDR3 is CASSVLTGLGTDTQYF. Written as DNA, the CDR3 is TGTGCCAGCAGCGTATTAACGGGACTAGGCACAGATACGCAGTATTTT.

The chain recombines TRBV27 with TRBJ2-5; maybe TRBD2 (7 bases). The CDR3 runs 18 residues. CDR1 and CDR2 from the germline V gene are MNHEY and SMNVEV (reference sequence). In DNA, the CDR3 is TGTGCAAGCTCTCTGGGGGGGGGCAACACCCCCTCAAGGAAGGGCCAGTACTTC. Translation gives CASSLGGGNTPSRKGQYF.